The rows below give T cell receptor beta chains drawn from one sample of a study of cytomegalovirus exposure and HLA in healthy donors. The data were produced by immunoSEQ multiplex PCR, yet TCRdb's version contains in-frame clones alone and is incomplete. The sample holds around 140,000 clones, roughly 71% seen once. The sequenced sample consisted of PBMCs. These receptors were collected from a middle-aged woman in good health and CMV-seronegative. Both conserved end residues are part of each CDR3. A D gene is named only where the DNA matches it firmly. Expanded clones get a size class; other rows say once, few or many, or leave the size out.

v_call	d_call	cdr3_length	j_call	clone_size	cdr3_nt	cdr3_aa
TRBV5-5	NA	15	TRBJ1-2	NA	TGTGCCAGCAGCACGACTGCCAAAGCTAACTATGGCTACACCTTC	CASSTTAKANYGYTF
TRBV28	NA	14	TRBJ1-1	once	TGTGCCAGCAGTTCCGGCGGCAAGAACACTGAAGCTTTCTTT	CASSSGGKNTEAFF
TRBV18	TRBD1	17	TRBJ2-6	NA	TGTGCCAGCTCTCTACAGGGGGGAATATCTGGGGCCAACGTCCTGACTTTC	CASSLQGGISGANVLTF
TRBV7-7	TRBD1	17	TRBJ2-5	NA	TGTGCCAGCAGCTTAGACCCCGGGGGACAGGGGGCGAAGACCCAGTACTTC	CASSLDPGGQGAKTQYF
TRBV19	TRBD1	14	TRBJ1-1	once	TGTGCCAGTACCACAGGGGGTGTGAACACTGAAGCTTTCTTT	CASTTGGVNTEAFF
TRBV5-1	TRBD1	17	TRBJ2-7	NA	TGCGCCAGCAGCTTGTATTCGGGACAGGGCTTCTCCTACGAGCAGTACTTC	CASSLYSGQGFSYEQYF
TRBV5-6	NA	12	TRBJ1-2	NA	TGTGCCAGCAGCCTGACAGCCTATGGCTACACCTTC	CASSLTAYGYTF
TRBV10-3	NA	15	TRBJ2-2	NA	TGTGCCATCAGTGACTCCCAGGGGATGGCCGGGGAGCTGTTTTTT	CAISDSQGMAGELFF
TRBV5-1	TRBD2	14	TRBJ2-3	many	TGCGCCAGCAGCTTGGAACCGACTAGCGGCACGCAGTATTTT	CASSLEPTSGTQYF
TRBV5-1	NA	15	TRBJ2-1	NA	TGCGCCAGCAGCTTGGGAGGGGGCTCCTACAATGAGCAGTTCTTC	CASSLGGGSYNEQFF
TRBV10-1	TRBD1	15	TRBJ2-2	NA	TGCGCCAGCAGTCCGGACAGGGGGCTCACCGGGGAGCTGTTTTTT	CASSPDRGLTGELFF
TRBV7-9	TRBD1	16	TRBJ2-2	NA	TGTGCCAGCAGCTTCGGACAGGGGGTTAACACCGGGGAGCTGTTTTTT	CASSFGQGVNTGELFF
TRBV13	NA	16	TRBJ1-6	NA	TGTGCCAGCAGCTTGTTATCACCAGGGTATAATTCACCCCTCCACTTT	CASSLLSPGYNSPLHF
TRBV28	NA	13	TRBJ1-1	NA	TGTGCCGGCGGACAGAATATGAACACTGAAGCTTTCTTT	CAGGQNMNTEAFF
TRBV7-9	NA	15	TRBJ1-4	NA	TGTGCCAGCAGCTTAAGGGGGGGCGAGAATGAAAAACTGTTTTTT	CASSLRGGENEKLFF
TRBV5-1	TRBD1	15	TRBJ1-2	NA	TGCGCCAGCAGCTTGCAGGGGACAGGCGGCTATGGCTACACCTTC	CASSLQGTGGYGYTF
TRBV30	NA	17	TRBJ2-4	NA	TGTGCCTGGAGTCGAAACCCCCATTGCGTGGCCAAAAACATTCAGTACTTC	CAWSRNPHCVAKNIQYF
TRBV6-6	NA	16	TRBJ1-3	NA	TGTGCCAGCACCGGAACCGGGACTAGGGGGGGAAACACCATATATTTT	CASTGTGTRGGNTIYF
TRBV5-6	TRBD1	14	TRBJ1-1	NA	TGTGCCAGCAGCTGGACAGGGGGTGCCACTGAAGCTTTCTTT	CASSWTGGATEAFF
TRBV18	NA	15	TRBJ1-1	NA	TGTGCCAGCTCATCAGAACCGGGTCTGAACACTGAAGCTTTCTTT	CASSSEPGLNTEAFF
TRBV5-1	NA	15	TRBJ2-5	NA	TGCGCCAGCAGCTTGGGTGCGGGGCGACAAGAGACCCAGTACTTC	CASSLGAGRQETQYF
TRBV7-9	NA	14	TRBJ1-2	few	TGTGCCAGCAGCTTAGAGGGAGGGGTCTATGGCTACACCTTC	CASSLEGGVYGYTF
TRBV6-5	NA	16	TRBJ1-1	NA	TGTGCCAGCAGCTACGGATCGGGCAGGGCCGGCACTGAAGCTTTCTTT	CASSYGSGRAGTEAFF
TRBV6-6	TRBD1	16	TRBJ1-6	few	TGTGCCAGCAATCTACTACAGGGGGCTTCTAATTCACCCCTCCACTTT	CASNLLQGASNSPLHF
TRBV9	NA	15	TRBJ2-2	NA	TGTGCCAGCAGCGTAGAGTCCCAGGGCACCGGGGAGCTGTTTTTT	CASSVESQGTGELFF
TRBV4-2	NA	16	TRBJ1-4	NA	TGTGCCAGCAGCCAGCAGCCCCCCACAGGGAGTGAAAAACTGTTTTTT	CASSQQPPTGSEKLFF
TRBV5-4	NA	15	TRBJ1-1	NA	TGTGCCAGCAGCTTGGTAGGGGTTAAGGGTACTGAAGCTTTCTTT	CASSLVGVKGTEAFF
TRBV27	TRBD1	17	TRBJ1-5	NA	TGTGCCAGCAGTTTAACGACAGGGTTGGGTAAAAATCAGCCCCAGCATTTT	CASSLTTGLGKNQPQHF
TRBV10-3	NA	14	TRBJ1-2	NA	TGTGCCATCGCCGCAGGGGTTCTTGGGTATGGCTACACCTTC	CAIAAGVLGYGYTF
TRBV19	NA	14	TRBJ2-3	NA	TGTGCCAGTAAAACGGGGTATAGCACAGATACGCAGTATTTT	CASKTGYSTDTQYF
TRBV9	TRBD2	16	TRBJ2-3	NA	TGTGCCAGCAGTACAGGGACTAGCGGGGGCCCAGATACGCAGTATTTT	CASSTGTSGGPDTQYF
TRBV6-5	TRBD1	15	TRBJ2-7	NA	TGTGCCAGCAGTTACGACAGGGGGACCTCCTACGAGCAGTACTTC	CASSYDRGTSYEQYF
TRBV6-5	TRBD1	14	TRBJ1-1	NA	TGTGCCAGCTGGACAGGGGCCTGGAACACTGAAGCTTTCTTT	CASWTGAWNTEAFF
TRBV28	TRBD2	15	TRBJ2-5	NA	TGTGCCAGCAGTCCAATAGCGGGGGTGGGGCAGACCCAGTACTTC	CASSPIAGVGQTQYF